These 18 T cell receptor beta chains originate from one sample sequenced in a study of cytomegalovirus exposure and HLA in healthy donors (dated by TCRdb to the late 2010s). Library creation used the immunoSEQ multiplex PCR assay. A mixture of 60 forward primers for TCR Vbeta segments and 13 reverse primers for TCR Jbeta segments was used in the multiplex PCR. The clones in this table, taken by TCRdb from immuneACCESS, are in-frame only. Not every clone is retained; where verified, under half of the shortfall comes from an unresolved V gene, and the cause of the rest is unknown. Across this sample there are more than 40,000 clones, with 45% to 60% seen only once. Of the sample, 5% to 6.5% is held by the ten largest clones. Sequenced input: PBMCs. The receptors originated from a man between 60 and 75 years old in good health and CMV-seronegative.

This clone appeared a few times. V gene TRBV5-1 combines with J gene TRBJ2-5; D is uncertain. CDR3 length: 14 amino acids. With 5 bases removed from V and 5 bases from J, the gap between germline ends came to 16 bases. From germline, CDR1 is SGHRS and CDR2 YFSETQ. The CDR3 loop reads CASRSDPSEETQYF. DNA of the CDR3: TGCGCCAGCAGATCTGACCCATCGGAGGAGACCCAGTACTTC.

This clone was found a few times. As DNA, the CDR3 is TGTGCCACCAGCAGAGATAGGGGGTCTGGAAACACCATATATTTT. The encoded protein is CATSRDRGSGNTIYF. The rearrangement joins TRBV15 to TRBJ1-3, with D possibly being TRBD1 (6 bases). The CDR3 extends over 15 amino acids. Germline V gives CDR1 LNHNV, CDR2 YYDKDF (reference sequence). Trimming removed 0 bases at V and 1 base at J, with 7 bases between. The full variable domain, rest sourced from reference TRBV15 and TRBJ1-3, is DAMVIQNPRYQVTQFGKPVTLSCSQTLNHNVMYWYQQKSSQAPKLLFHYYDKDFNNEADTPDNFQSRRPNTSFCFLDIRSPGLGDTAMYLCATSRDRGSGNTIYFGEGSWLTVV.

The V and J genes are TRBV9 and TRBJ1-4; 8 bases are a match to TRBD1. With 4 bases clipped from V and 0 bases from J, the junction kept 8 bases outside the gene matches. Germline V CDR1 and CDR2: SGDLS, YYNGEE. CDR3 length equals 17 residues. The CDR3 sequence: CASSQDPGQATNEKLFF. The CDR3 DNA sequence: TGTGCCAGCAGCCAAGACCCGGGACAGGCAACTAATGAAAAACTGTTTTTT. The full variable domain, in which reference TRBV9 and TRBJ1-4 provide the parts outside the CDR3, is DSGVTQTPKHLITATGQRVTLRCSPRSGDLSVYWYQQSLDQGLQFLIQYYNGEERAKGNILERFSAQQFPDLHSELNLSSLELGDSALYFCASSQDPGQATNEKLFFGSGTQLSVL.

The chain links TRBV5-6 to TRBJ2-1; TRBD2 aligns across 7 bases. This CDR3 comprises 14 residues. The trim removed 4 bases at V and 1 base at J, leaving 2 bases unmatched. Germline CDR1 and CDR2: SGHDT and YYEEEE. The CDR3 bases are TGTGCCAGCAGCCCGGGACTATCCTACAATGAGCAGTTCTTC. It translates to CASSPGLSYNEQFF. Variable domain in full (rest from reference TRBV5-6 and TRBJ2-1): DAGVTQSPTHLIKTRGQQVTLRCSPKSGHDTVSWYQQALGQGPQFIFQYYEEEERQRGNFPDRFSGHQFPNYSSELNVNALLLGDSALYLCASSPGLSYNEQFFGPGTRLTVL.

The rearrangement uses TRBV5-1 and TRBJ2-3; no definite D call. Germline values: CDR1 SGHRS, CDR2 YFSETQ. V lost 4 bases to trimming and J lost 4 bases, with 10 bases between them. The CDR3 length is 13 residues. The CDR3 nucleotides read TGCGCCAGCAGCCAAGACTTAGCAGATACGCAGTATTTT. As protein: CASSQDLADTQYF.

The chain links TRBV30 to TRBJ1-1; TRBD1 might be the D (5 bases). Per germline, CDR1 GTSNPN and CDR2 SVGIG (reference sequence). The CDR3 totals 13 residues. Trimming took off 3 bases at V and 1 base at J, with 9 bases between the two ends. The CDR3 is CAWRVTGNTEAFF. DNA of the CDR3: TGTGCCTGGAGGGTAACAGGGAACACTGAAGCTTTCTTT.

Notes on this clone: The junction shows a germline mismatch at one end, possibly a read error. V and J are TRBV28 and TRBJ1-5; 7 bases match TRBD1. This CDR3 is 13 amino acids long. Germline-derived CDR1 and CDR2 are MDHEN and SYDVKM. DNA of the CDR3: TGTGCCAGCAGTCGGGACAGCACTCAGCCCCAGCATTTT. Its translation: CASSRDSTQPQHF.

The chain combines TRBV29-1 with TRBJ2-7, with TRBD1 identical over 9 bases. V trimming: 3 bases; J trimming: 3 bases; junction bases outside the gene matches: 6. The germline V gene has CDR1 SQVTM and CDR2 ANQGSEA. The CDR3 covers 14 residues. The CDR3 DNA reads TGCAGCGTTGAGGGACAGGGCTCCATCTACGAGCAGTACTTC. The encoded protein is CSVEGQGSIYEQYF.

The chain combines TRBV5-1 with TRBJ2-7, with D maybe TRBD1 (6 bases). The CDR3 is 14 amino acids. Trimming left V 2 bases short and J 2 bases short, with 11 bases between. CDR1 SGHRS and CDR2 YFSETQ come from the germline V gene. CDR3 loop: CASSLGDTTYEQYF. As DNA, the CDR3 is TGCGCCAGCAGCTTAGGGGACACAACCTACGAGCAGTACTTC.

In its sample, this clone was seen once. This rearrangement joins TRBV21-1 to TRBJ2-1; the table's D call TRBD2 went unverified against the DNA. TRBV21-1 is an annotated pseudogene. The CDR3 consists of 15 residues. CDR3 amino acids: CASSPQGGSSNEQFF. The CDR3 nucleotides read TGTGCCAGCAGCCCACAGGGCGGGAGCAGCAATGAGCAGTTCTTC.

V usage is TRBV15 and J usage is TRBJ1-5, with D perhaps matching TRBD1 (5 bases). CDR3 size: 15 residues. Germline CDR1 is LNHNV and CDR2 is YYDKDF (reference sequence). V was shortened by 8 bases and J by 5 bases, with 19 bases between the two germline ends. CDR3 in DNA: TGTGCCACCGGGGATGTTTCAGGGCTTCATCAGCCCCAGCATTTT. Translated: CATGDVSGLHQPQHF.

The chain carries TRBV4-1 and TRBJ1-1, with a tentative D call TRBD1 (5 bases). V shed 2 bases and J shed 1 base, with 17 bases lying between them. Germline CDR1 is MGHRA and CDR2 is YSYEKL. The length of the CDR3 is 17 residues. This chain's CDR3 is CASSQRPQGSENTEAFF. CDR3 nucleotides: TGCGCCAGCAGCCAAAGACCTCAGGGATCAGAGAACACTGAAGCTTTCTTT.

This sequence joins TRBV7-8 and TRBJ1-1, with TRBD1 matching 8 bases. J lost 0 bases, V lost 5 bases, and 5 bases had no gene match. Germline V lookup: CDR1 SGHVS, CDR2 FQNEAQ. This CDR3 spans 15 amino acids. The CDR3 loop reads CASSLRGRMNTEAFF. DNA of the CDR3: TGTGCCAGCAGCCTCAGGGGGCGGATGAACACTGAAGCTTTCTTT.

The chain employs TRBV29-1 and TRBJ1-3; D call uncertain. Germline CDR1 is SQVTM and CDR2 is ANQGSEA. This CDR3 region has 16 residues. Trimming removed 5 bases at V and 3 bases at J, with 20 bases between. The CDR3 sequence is CSVTPPGGRLGNTIYF. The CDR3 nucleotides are TGCAGCGTTACACCCCCAGGAGGACGACTTGGAAACACCATATATTTT.

Written as DNA, the CDR3 is TGCGCCAGCAGCTTGGAAGCAGGGGTGGCTGAAGCTTTCTTT. Residues: CASSLEAGVAEAFF. V usage is TRBV5-1 and J usage is TRBJ1-1; D might be TRBD1 (6 bases). V shed 0 bases and J shed 6 bases, with 12 bases lying between them. There are 14 residues in the CDR3. From germline, CDR1 is SGHRS and CDR2 YFSETQ.

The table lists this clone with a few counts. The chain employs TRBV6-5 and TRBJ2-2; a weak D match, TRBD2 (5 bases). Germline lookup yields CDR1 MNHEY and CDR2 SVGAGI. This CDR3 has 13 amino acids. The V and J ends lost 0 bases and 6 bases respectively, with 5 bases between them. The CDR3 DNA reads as TGTGCCAGCAGTTACTCGAGGGCCGGGGAGCTGTTTTTT. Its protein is CASSYSRAGELFF.

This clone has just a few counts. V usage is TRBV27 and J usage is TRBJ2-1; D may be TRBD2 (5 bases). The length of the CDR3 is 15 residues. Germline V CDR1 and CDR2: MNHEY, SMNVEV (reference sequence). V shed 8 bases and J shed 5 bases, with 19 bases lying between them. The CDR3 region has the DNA TGTGCCAGCCGCCCCTGGATAGCGACTCACAATGAGCAGTTCTTC. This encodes CASRPWIATHNEQFF.

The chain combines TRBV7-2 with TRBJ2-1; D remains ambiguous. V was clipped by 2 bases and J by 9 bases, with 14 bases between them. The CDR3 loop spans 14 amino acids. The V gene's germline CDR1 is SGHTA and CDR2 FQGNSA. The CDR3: CASSLLVARGEQFF. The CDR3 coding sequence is TGTGCCAGCAGCTTACTAGTGGCGAGAGGTGAGCAGTTCTTC.